Below, one TCR beta chain is given with its context. The CDR3 is 14 amino acids. Germline CDR1 is MNHEY and CDR2 is SVGAGI. With 8 bases clipped from V and 3 bases from J, the junction kept 1 base outside the gene matches. These data belong to a study of blood T cell repertoires in COVID-19. This table comes from immunoSEQ multiplex PCR, and its TCRdb copy is limited to in-frame clones, with some not included. The sample has around 260,000 clones; about 85% are singletons. This rearrangement joins TRBV6-5 to TRBJ2-1, with 13 bases lining up with TRBD2. This sequence originates from a human donor with COVID-19, enrolled during active disease. The donor label of this sample is uncertain. Specimen: peripheral blood. CDR3 nucleotide sequence: TGTGCCAGCGGACTAGCGGGAGTCTACAATGAGCAGTTCTTC. It translates to CASGLAGVYNEQFF.